The rows below give T cell receptor beta chains drawn from one sample of a study of beta chain features in type 1 diabetes. TCRdb's table, derived via immunoSEQ multiplex PCR, lists solely in-frame clones and lacks some. The sample yields hundreds of thousands of clones, over 9.5% seen once. Input material: naive CD4+ T cells from blood. Source of these receptors: a woman aged 18-29 years in good health. Each CDR3 is given with its conserved first and last residue. A D gene is named only where the DNA matches it firmly. A row's size may be missing; if present it is once, few, many or a size class.

>.|TRBV14|.|TRBJ2-5
TGTGCCAGCAGCCAAGGCCTTCGAGAGACCCAGTACTTC
CASSQGLRETQYF
>.|TRBV18|.|TRBJ2-3
TGTGCCAGCTCACCAAGTGCTACAGGGATAGATACGCAGTATTTT
CASSPSATGIDTQYF
>.|TRBV9|.|TRBJ2-3
TGTGCCAGCAGCGTGGGACTCCAAGATACGCAGTATTTT
CASSVGLQDTQYF
>few|TRBV18|TRBD1|TRBJ1-1
TGTGCCAGCTCACCCCTGTCGGGACAGACGAACACTGAAGCTTTCTTT
CASSPLSGQTNTEAFF
>.|TRBV29-1|.|TRBJ1-4
TGCAGCGCCAGAAATGAAAAACTGTTTTTT
CSARNEKLFF
>few|TRBV18|.|TRBJ2-7
TGTGCCAGCTCACCGTCGGCAGGCCTGAACTACGAGCAGTACTTC
CASSPSAGLNYEQYF
>few|TRBV7-8|TRBD2|TRBJ2-6
TGTGCCAGCAGCTTCATGGCTAGCGGCCTCTCTGGGGCCAACGTCCTGACTTTC
CASSFMASGLSGANVLTF
>few|TRBV6-5|.|TRBJ2-2
TGTGCCAGCAGTTACGGCACTCCGGGCGTGGCCGGGGAGCTGTTTTTT
CASSYGTPGVAGELFF
>few|TRBV7-9|TRBD1|TRBJ2-1
TGTGCCAGCAGCCCTACAGGGGTCTCCTACAATGAGCAGTTCTTC
CASSPTGVSYNEQFF
>.|TRBV2|TRBD1|TRBJ2-5
TGTGCCAGCAGGCGATCACAGGGGGTGGCCCAAGAGACCCAGTACTTC
CASRRSQGVAQETQYF